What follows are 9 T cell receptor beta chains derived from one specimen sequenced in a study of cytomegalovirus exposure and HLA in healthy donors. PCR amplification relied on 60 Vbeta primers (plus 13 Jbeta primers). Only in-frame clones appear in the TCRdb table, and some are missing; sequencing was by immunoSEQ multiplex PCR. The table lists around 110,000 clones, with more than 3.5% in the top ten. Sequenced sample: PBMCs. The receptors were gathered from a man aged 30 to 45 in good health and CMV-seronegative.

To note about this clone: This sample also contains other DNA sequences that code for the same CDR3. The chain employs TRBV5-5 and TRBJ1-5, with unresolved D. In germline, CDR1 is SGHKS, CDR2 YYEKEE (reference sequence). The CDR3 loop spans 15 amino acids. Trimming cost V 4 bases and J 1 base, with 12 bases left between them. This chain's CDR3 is CASSRERWSNQPQHF. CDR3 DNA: TGTGCCAGCAGCAGGGAGCGATGGAGCAATCAGCCCCAGCATTTT.

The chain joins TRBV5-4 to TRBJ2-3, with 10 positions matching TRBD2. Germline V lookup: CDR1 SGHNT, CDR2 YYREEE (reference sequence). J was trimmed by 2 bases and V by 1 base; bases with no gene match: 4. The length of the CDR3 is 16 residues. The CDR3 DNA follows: TGTGCCAGCAGCTTGTGGACTAGCGGTACCACAGATACGCAGTATTTT. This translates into CASSLWTSGTTDTQYF. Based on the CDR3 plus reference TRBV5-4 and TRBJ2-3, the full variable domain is ETGVTQSPTHLIKTRGQQVTLRCSSQSGHNTVSWYQQALGQGPQFIFQYYREEENGRGNFPPRFSGLQFPNYSSELNVNALELDDSALYLCASSLWTSGTTDTQYFGPGTRLTVL.

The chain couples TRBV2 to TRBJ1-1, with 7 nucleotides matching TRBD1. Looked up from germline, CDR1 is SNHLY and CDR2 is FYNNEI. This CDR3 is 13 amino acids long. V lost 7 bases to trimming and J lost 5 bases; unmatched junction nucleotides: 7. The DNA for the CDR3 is TGTGCCAGCACCGGGACAGTGGGGACTGAAGCTTTCTTT. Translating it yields CASTGTVGTEAFF.

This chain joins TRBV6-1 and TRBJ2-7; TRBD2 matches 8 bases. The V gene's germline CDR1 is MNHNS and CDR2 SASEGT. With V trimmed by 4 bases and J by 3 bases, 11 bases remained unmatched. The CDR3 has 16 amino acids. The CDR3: CASSASGGTSGYEQYF. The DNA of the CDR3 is TGTGCCAGCAGTGCATCGGGAGGGACCTCGGGCTACGAGCAGTACTTC.

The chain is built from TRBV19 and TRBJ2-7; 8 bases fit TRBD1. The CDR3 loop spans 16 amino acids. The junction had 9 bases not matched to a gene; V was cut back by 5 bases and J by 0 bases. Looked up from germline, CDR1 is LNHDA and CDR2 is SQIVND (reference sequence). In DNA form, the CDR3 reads TGTGCCAGTAGTTCCCTCCGGGGACAGGACTCCTACGAGCAGTACTTC. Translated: CASSSLRGQDSYEQYF.

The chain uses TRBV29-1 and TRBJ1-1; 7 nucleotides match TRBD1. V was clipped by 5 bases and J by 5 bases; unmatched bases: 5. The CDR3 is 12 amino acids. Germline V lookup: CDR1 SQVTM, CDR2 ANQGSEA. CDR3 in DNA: TGCAGCGTTAAAGGGGGCAGGACTGAAGCTTTCTTT. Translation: CSVKGGRTEAFF.

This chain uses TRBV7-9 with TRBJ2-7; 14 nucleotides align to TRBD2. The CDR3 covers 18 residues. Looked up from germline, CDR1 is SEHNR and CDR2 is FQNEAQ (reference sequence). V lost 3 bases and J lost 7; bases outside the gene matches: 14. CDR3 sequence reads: CASSFTPRLAGGHGEQYF. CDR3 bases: TGTGCCAGCAGCTTTACGCCCCGACTAGCGGGGGGGCATGGGGAGCAGTACTTC.

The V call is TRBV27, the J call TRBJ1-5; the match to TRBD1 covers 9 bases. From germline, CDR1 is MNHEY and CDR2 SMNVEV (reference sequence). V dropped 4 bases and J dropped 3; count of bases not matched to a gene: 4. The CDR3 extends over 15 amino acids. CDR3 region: CASSYRGPDNQPQHF. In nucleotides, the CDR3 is TGTGCCAGCAGTTACAGGGGGCCCGACAATCAGCCCCAGCATTTT.

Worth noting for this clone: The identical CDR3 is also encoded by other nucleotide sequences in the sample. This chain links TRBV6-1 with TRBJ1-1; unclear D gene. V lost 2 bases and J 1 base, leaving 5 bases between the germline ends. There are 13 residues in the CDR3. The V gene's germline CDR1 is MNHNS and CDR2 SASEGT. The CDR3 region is CASSETGNTEAFF. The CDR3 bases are TGTGCCAGCAGTGAAACGGGGAACACTGAAGCTTTCTTT.